This is a list of T cell receptor beta chains from one sample in a study of blood T cell repertoires in COVID-19. Sequenced by immunoSEQ multiplex PCR; TCRdb stores in-frame clones only, minus some. The sample has approximately 380,000 clones, 90% to 95% seen once. Sequenced input: PBMCs or T cells enriched from blood (not recorded which). These receptors were collected from a woman aged 40-49 years who had been exposed to COVID-19. Each CDR3 is given with its conserved first and last residue. A D gene is named only where the DNA matches it firmly. Clone size appears in some rows only: once, few, many, or a class for an expanded clone.

TRBV5-1	.	TRBJ2-5	TRBD1	TGCGCCAGCAGCTTAGGGGACAGGGAACACCAAGAGACCCAGTACTTC	CASSLGDREHQETQYF
TRBV2	.	TRBJ2-7	.	TGTGCCAGCAGTGTAAAACTCTACGAGCAGTACTTC	CASSVKLYEQYF
TRBV7-9	.	TRBJ1-2	.	TGTGCCAGCAGCTTAGGCCCCAGGGGCGATGGCTACACCTTC	CASSLGPRGDGYTF
TRBV7-7	.	TRBJ2-1	.	TGTGCTAGCAGCTCAGGCTCCTACAATGAGCAGTTCTTC	CASSSGSYNEQFF
TRBV5-1	.	TRBJ2-3	.	TGCGCCAGCAGCTTGGGCGCTAGCACAGATACGCAGTATTTT	CASSLGASTDTQYF
TRBV5-1	once	TRBJ1-2	TRBD1	TGCGCCAGCAGGGGACAGGGGAACTATGGCTACACCTTC	CASRGQGNYGYTF
TRBV9	.	TRBJ1-3	.	TGTGCCAGCAGCCTCGGGACATCTGATGGAAACACCATATATTTT	CASSLGTSDGNTIYF
TRBV19	.	TRBJ1-1	.	TGTGCCAGTAGTATAGACAGAAACACTGAAGCTTTCTTT	CASSIDRNTEAFF
TRBV9	.	TRBJ1-1	.	TGTGCCAGCAGCGTCTTGAACACCATGAACACTGAAGCTTTCTTT	CASSVLNTMNTEAFF
TRBV7-8	.	TRBJ1-1	.	TGTGCCAGCAGACCAGGATCGGGAGCGGAAGCTTTCTTT	CASRPGSGAEAFF
TRBV30	.	TRBJ2-1	TRBD1	TGTGCCTGGAGACTCAACCCGACAGGGGGCCATGAGCAGTTCTTC	CAWRLNPTGGHEQFF
TRBV7-3	.	TRBJ2-3	TRBD2	TGTGCCAGCAGCCGGAAAGCGGGAGCAGATACGCAGTATTTT	CASSRKAGADTQYF
TRBV11-3	once	TRBJ1-4	.	TGTGCCAGCAGCTTAAGCGGAACAACTAATGAAAAACTGTTTTTT	CASSLSGTTNEKLFF
TRBV25-1	.	TRBJ1-3	.	TGTGCCAGCAGTGAAAGAGTCCCTGGTGGAAACACCATATATTTT	CASSERVPGGNTIYF
TRBV12-3/TRBV12-4	.	TRBJ2-5	.	TGTGCCAGCAGTTTCAGGGAGACCCAGTACTTC	CASSFRETQYF
TRBV24-1	.	TRBJ2-2	TRBD1	TGTGCCACCGCCCACCGCCCGGGACAGGGAGCCGGGGAGCTGTTTTTT	CATAHRPGQGAGELFF
TRBV19	.	TRBJ1-1	.	TGTGCCAGTAGTGTAGTGCGGGCCGGGAGAGATGAAGCTTTCTTT	CASSVVRAGRDEAFF
TRBV6-2/TRBV6-3	.	TRBJ2-3	.	TGTGCCAGCAGTCCCCCGCAGGGGCGAGCAGATACGCAGTATTTT	CASSPPQGRADTQYF
TRBV12-3/TRBV12-4	.	TRBJ2-7	.	TGTGCCAGCACCCAGGGGTCCAGTGAGCAGTACTTC	CASTQGSSEQYF
TRBV12-5	.	TRBJ1-1	.	TGTGCTAGTGGTTTGGGGACAGCGAACACTGAAGCTTTCTTT	CASGLGTANTEAFF
TRBV3-1/TRBV3-2	.	TRBJ1-2	.	TGTGCCAGCAGCCTCACAACAGGGAACTATGGCTACACCTTC	CASSLTTGNYGYTF
TRBV5-4	.	TRBJ2-3	TRBD2	TGTGCCAGCAGCTATGGACTAGCGGGGGGGCCCAGCACAGATACGCAGTATTTT	CASSYGLAGGPSTDTQYF
TRBV5-3	.	TRBJ2-3	.	TGTGCCAGAAGTGGTGAAGCGGAGTACACAGATACGCAGTATTTT	CARSGEAEYTDTQYF
TRBV2	.	TRBJ1-5	TRBD1	TGTGCCAGCAGGAGCAGGGGGAAGCCCCAGCATTTT	CASRSRGKPQHF
TRBV5-1	.	TRBJ1-4	TRBD1	TGCGCCAGCAGCTCGGACCGGTTGACAGGGATTACAACTAATGAAAAACTGTTTTTT	CASSSDRLTGITTNEKLFF
TRBV5-5	.	TRBJ1-1	.	TGTGCCAGTAATGGACAGCCGAACACTGAAGCTTTCTTT	CASNGQPNTEAFF
TRBV5-1	.	TRBJ1-6	.	TGCGCCAGCAGCTTGGCCGCTATTAATTCACCCCTCCACTTT	CASSLAAINSPLHF
TRBV19	.	TRBJ2-2	TRBD1	TGTGCCAGTAGTATAGATCAAGGCAGGGGGCATGCCGGGGAGCTGTTTTTT	CASSIDQGRGHAGELFF
TRBV6-2/TRBV6-3	.	TRBJ2-2	.	TGTGCCAGCAGCCCCCGACAGATCCCACTATTGAACACCGGGGAGCTGTTTTTT	CASSPRQIPLLNTGELFF
TRBV7-9	.	TRBJ1-5	.	TGTGCCAGCAGCTTAGAGGTGTCCGAGGGATCGCCCCAGCATTTT	CASSLEVSEGSPQHF
TRBV4-1	.	TRBJ1-2	.	TGCGCCAGCAGCCTCGGAGGCGGGGTCAACTATGGCTACACCTTC	CASSLGGGVNYGYTF
TRBV2	once	TRBJ1-1	.	TGTGCCAGCAGGCGAAGCGAAGGGGGGAACACTGAAGCTTTCTTT	CASRRSEGGNTEAFF
TRBV5-5	.	TRBJ2-5	.	TGTGCCAGCAGCATTCGGACAGCGGAAGAGACCCAGTACTTC	CASSIRTAEETQYF
TRBV15	.	TRBJ1-5	.	TGTGCCACCAGCAGACCGGACGGGGGATATAGCAATCAGCCCCAGCATTTT	CATSRPDGGYSNQPQHF
TRBV2	.	TRBJ2-2	TRBD2	TGTGCCAGCAGTGATCGGGGGGTCAGCGGGGAGCTGTTTTTT	CASSDRGVSGELFF
TRBV24-1	.	TRBJ1-1	TRBD1	TGTGCCACCAGTGATTCGACAGGGCCGGGCACTGAAGCTTTCTTT	CATSDSTGPGTEAFF
TRBV5-4	.	TRBJ2-3	TRBD2	TGTGCCAGCAGCTCCGGAGGAGCGGGGAGGGGAGATACGCAGTATTTT	CASSSGGAGRGDTQYF
TRBV9	.	TRBJ2-7	TRBD1	TGTGCCAGCAGCGTATCCGGACAGGGACCGCCCTACGAGCAGTACTTC	CASSVSGQGPPYEQYF
TRBV7-2	.	TRBJ1-4	.	TGTGCCAGCAGCAGAGCAACTAATGAAAAACTGTTTTTT	CASSRATNEKLFF
TRBV7-3	.	TRBJ1-1	.	TGTGCCAGCAGCCTTAATCCCAACGCGGGGGCCACTGAAGCTTTCTTT	CASSLNPNAGATEAFF
TRBV5-1	.	TRBJ2-3	TRBD2	TGCGCCAGCAGCCGCGTAGCGGGAGGGCCAACAGATACGCAGTATTTT	CASSRVAGGPTDTQYF
TRBV7-2	.	TRBJ1-1	TRBD1	TGTGCCAGCAGGTCGCCGGGACAGGGAAGTGAAGCTTTCTTT	CASRSPGQGSEAFF
TRBV7-2	.	TRBJ1-1	.	TGTGCCAGCTCCCAGGACAGTTACACTGAAGCTTTCTTT	CASSQDSYTEAFF
TRBV25-1	once	TRBJ1-1	TRBD1	TGTGCCAGCATATCAGGGGGGATGAGCACTGAAGCTTTCTTT	CASISGGMSTEAFF
TRBV7-3	.	TRBJ2-5	TRBD2	TGTGCCAGCAGCTTAGGCGCGGGAGGGCCAGAGACCCAGTACTTC	CASSLGAGGPETQYF
TRBV10-2	.	TRBJ1-5	TRBD1	TGCGCCAGCACCCCGGGACAGGGGAATCAGCCCCAGCATTTT	CASTPGQGNQPQHF
TRBV15	.	TRBJ1-3	.	TGTGCCACCAGCAGAGATCGTCAGGGGCGAGACACCATATATTTT	CATSRDRQGRDTIYF
TRBV7-2	.	TRBJ2-2	.	TGTGCCAGCGGATCCGGGGAGGCCGGGGAGCTGTTTTTT	CASGSGEAGELFF
TRBV5-1	.	TRBJ2-1	.	TGCGCCAGCAGCTTGGTTCAGGCCAATGAGCAGTTCTTC	CASSLVQANEQFF
TRBV30	.	TRBJ1-2	TRBD1	TGTGCCTGGAGCTATGGACAGGCGTCGTCAGGGGGCTACACCTTC	CAWSYGQASSGGYTF
TRBV25-1	.	TRBJ1-6	.	TGTGCCATCCAGCCCGCAGGGAATTCACCCCTCCACTTT	CAIQPAGNSPLHF
TRBV27	.	TRBJ1-5	.	TGTGCCAGCATCGGGACAAAGCAAAATCAGCCCCAGCATTTT	CASIGTKQNQPQHF
TRBV30	.	TRBJ1-1	.	TGTGCCTGGGGGTGGGGGGGGCTGAGCGGTGAAGCTTTCTTT	CAWGWGGLSGEAFF